The 4 T cell receptor beta chains below were found in one sample sequenced in a study of blood T cell repertoires in COVID-19. The data were produced by immunoSEQ multiplex PCR, yet TCRdb's version contains in-frame clones alone and is incomplete. The table includes about 150,000 clones, more than 85% detected once. The sample taken for sequencing was peripheral blood. The source of these receptors is a man in his 60s with active or convalescent COVID-19.

V is TRBV6-5 and J is TRBJ1-1; TRBD1 might be the D (5 bases). This CDR3 has 14 residues. Germline V gives CDR1 MNHEY, CDR2 SVGAGI. Deletions cut 6 bases from V and 1 base from J, with 12 bases between. CDR3 DNA: TGTGCCAGCAGGCGGGACGGGACGAACACTGAAGCTTTCTTT. It yields the protein CASRRDGTNTEAFF.

The genes are TRBV5-4 and TRBJ1-1; possible D gene TRBD1, 5 bases. V was cut by 0 bases and J by 4 bases, with 13 bases left in between. Germline assignment: CDR1 SGHNT and CDR2 YYREEE (reference sequence). The CDR3 length is 15 residues. The CDR3 spells CASSLEGRASTEAFF. In DNA, the CDR3 is TGTGCCAGCAGCTTGGAGGGCAGGGCGTCCACTGAAGCTTTCTTT.

The chain links TRBV30 to TRBJ1-2; TRBD1 might be the D (5 bases). Germline loops: CDR1 GTSNPN, CDR2 SVGIG (reference sequence). V lost 0 bases, J lost 12 bases, and 14 bases lay in between. CDR3 length: 12 residues. This CDR3 reads CAWSVLQGIDTF. The CDR3 DNA reads as TGTGCCTGGAGTGTACTCCAGGGCATCGACACCTTC.

The V and J genes are TRBV4-3 and TRBJ1-4, with 7 nucleotides matching TRBD1. Per the germline V gene, CDR1 is LGHNA and CDR2 is YSLEER. The CDR3 runs to 16 residues. Trimming removed 3 bases from V and 7 bases from J; junction bases left unmatched: 11. CDR3 residues: CASSQEGQSPFEKLFF. CDR3 DNA sequence: TGCGCCAGCAGCCAGGAGGGACAGAGCCCATTTGAAAAACTGTTTTTT.